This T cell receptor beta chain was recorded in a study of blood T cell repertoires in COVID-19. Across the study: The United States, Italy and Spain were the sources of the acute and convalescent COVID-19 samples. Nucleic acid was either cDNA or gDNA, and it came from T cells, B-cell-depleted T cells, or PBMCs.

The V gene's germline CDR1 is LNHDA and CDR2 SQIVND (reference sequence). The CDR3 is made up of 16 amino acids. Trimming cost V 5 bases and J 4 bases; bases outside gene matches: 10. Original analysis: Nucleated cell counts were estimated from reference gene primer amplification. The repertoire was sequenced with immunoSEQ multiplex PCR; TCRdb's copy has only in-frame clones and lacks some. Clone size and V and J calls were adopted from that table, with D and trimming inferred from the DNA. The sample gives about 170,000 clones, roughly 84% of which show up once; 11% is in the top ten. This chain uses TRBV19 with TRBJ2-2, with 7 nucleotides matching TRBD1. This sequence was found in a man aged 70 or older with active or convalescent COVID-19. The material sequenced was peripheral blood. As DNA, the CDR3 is TGTGCCAGTAGTTCGAAGGGGGCTTTTGGCACCGGGGAGCTGTTTTTT. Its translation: CASSSKGAFGTGELFF.